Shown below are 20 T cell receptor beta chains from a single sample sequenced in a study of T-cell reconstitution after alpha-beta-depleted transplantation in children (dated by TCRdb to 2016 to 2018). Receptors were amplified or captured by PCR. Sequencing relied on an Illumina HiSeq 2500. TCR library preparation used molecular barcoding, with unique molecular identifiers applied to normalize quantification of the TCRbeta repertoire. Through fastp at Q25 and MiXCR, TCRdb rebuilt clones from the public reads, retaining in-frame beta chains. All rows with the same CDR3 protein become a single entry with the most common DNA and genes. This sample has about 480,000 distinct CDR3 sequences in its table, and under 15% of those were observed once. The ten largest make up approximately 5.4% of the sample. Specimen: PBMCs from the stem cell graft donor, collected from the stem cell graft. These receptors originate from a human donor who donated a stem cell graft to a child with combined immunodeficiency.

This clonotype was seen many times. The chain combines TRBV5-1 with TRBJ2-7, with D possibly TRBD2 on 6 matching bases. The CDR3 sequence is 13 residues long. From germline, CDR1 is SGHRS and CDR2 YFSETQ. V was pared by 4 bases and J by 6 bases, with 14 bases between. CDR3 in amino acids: CASSGGLSFEQYF. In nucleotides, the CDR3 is TGCGCCAGCAGCGGAGGGTTGAGTTTCGAGCAGTACTTC.

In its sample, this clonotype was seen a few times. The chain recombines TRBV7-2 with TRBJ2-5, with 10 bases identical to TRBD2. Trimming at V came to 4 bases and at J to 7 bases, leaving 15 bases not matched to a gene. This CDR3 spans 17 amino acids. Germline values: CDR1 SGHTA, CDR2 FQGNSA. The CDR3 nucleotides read TGTGCCAGCAGCTCACTAGGCCTGGGTTCTAGCGGGGGGACCCAGTACTTC. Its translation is CASSSLGLGSSGGTQYF.

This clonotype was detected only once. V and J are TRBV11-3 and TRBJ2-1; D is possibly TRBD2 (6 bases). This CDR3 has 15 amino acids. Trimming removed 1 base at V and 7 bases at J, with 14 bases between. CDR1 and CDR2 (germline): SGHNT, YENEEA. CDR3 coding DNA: TGTGCCAGCAGCTTAGCAGGCCCAGCGGGTAATGAGCAGTTCTTC. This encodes CASSLAGPAGNEQFF.

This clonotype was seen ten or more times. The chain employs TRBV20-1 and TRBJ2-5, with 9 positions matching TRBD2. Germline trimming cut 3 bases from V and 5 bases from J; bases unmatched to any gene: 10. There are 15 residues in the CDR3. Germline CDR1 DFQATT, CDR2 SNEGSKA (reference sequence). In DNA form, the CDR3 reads TGCAGTGCTAGCGTTAGCGGGAGTGAGGGTGAGACCCAGTACTTC. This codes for CSASVSGSEGETQYF.

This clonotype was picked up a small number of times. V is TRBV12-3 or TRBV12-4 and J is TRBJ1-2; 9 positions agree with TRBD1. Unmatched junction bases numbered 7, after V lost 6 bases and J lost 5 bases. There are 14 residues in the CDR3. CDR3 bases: TGTGCCAGCAGCTACAGGGGGCCCCAATATGGCTACACCTTC. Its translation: CASSYRGPQYGYTF.

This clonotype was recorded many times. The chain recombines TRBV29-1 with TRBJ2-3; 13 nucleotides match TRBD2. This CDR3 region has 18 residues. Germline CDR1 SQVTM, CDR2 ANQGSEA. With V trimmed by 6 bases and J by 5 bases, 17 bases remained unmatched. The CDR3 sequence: CSVSRWTSGRVGRDTQYF. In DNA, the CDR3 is TGCAGCGTGAGCCGGTGGACTAGCGGGAGAGTGGGTAGAGATACGCAGTATTTT.

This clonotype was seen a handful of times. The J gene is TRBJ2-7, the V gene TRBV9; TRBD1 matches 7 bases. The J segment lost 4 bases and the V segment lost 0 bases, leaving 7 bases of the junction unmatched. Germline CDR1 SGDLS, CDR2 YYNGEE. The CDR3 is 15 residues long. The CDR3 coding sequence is TGTGCCAGCAGCGTAGGTGGGACAGCAAAATACGAGCAGTACTTC. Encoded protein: CASSVGGTAKYEQYF.

As DNA, the CDR3 is TGTGCCAGCAGTTTAGCGGGGGGCACTTCGGATACGCAGTATTTT. Translated: CASSLAGGTSDTQYF. V is TRBV12-3 or TRBV12-4 and J is TRBJ2-3; either TRBD1 or TRBD2 may fit D (6 bases each). The V end lost 0 bases, the J end lost 6 bases, and 13 bases lay between the germline ends. This CDR3 is 15 amino acids long.

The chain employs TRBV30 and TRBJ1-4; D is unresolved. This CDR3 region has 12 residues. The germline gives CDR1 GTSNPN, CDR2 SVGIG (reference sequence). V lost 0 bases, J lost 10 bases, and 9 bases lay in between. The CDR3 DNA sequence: TGTGCCTGGAGTGTGGGGTCAGGAAAACTGTTTTTT. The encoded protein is CAWSVGSGKLFF.

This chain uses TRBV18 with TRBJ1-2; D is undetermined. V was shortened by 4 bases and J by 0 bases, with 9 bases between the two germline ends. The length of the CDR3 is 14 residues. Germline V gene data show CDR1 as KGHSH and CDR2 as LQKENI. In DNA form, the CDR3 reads TGTGCCAGCTCACAGGGAAAATCTAACTATGGCTACACCTTC. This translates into CASSQGKSNYGYTF.

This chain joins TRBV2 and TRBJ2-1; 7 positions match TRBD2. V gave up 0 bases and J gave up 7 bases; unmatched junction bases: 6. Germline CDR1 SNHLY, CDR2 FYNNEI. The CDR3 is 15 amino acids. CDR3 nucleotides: TGTGCCAGCAGTGAAGCCAGCGGGATTGGGAATGAGCAGTTCTTC. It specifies CASSEASGIGNEQFF.

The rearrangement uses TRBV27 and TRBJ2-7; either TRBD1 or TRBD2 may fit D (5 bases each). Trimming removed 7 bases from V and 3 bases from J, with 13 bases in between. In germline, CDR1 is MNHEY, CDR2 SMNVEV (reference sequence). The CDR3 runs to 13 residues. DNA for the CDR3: TGTGCCAGCACCGACAAGGGGAGCTACGAGCAGTACTTC. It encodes CASTDKGSYEQYF.

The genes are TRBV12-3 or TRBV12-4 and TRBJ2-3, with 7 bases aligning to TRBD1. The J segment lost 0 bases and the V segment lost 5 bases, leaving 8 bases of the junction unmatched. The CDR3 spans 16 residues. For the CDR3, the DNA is TGTGCCAGCAGTATTGGGACAGCCCATAGCACAGATACGCAGTATTTT. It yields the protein CASSIGTAHSTDTQYF.

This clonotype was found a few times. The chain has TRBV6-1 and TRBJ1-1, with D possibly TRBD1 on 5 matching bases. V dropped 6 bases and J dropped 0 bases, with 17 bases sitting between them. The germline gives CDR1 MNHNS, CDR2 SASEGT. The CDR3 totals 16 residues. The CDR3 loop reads CASRPPGQKVNTEAFF. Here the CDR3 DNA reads TGTGCCAGCAGGCCCCCAGGGCAAAAGGTGAACACTGAAGCTTTCTTT.

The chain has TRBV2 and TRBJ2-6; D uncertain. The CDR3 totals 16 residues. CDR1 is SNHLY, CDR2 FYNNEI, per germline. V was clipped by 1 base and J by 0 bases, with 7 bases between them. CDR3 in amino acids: CASSEVVGSGANVLTF. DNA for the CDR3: TGTGCCAGCAGTGAAGTTGTCGGCTCTGGGGCCAACGTCCTGACTTTC.

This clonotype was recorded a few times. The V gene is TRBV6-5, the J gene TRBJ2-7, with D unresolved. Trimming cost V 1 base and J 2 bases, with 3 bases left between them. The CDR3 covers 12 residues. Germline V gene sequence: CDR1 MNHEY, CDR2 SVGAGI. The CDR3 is CASSYWPYEQYF. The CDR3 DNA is TGTGCCAGCAGTTACTGGCCCTACGAGCAGTACTTC.

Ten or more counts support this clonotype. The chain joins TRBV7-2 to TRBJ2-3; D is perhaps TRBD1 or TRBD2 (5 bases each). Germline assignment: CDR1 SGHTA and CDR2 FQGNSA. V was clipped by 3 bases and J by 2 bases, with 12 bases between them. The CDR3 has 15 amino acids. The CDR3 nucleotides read TGTGCCAGCAGCTTCGCCGGGACCCTCACAGATACGCAGTATTTT. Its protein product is CASSFAGTLTDTQYF.

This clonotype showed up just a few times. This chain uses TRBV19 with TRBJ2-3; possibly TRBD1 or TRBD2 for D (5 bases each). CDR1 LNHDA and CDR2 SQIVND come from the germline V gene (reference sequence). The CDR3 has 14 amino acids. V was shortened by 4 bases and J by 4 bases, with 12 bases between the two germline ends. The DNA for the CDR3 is TGTGCCAGTAGTACCGGGACCTCCTCAGATACGCAGTATTTT. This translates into CASSTGTSSDTQYF.

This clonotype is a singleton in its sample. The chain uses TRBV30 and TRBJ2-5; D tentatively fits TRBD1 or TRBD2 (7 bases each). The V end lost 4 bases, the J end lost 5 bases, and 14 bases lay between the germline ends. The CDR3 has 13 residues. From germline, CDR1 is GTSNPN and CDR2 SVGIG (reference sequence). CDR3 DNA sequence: TGTGCCTGGACCAGGGGGGGCGTTGAGACCCAGTACTTC. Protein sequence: CAWTRGGVETQYF.

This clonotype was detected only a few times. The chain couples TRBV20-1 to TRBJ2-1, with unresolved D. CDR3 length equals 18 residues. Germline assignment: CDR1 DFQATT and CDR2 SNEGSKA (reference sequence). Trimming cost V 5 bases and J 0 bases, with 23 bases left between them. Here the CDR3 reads CSAESVGVIPFSYNEQFF. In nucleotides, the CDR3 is TGCAGTGCTGAGTCGGTAGGCGTTATACCCTTCTCCTACAATGAGCAGTTCTTC.